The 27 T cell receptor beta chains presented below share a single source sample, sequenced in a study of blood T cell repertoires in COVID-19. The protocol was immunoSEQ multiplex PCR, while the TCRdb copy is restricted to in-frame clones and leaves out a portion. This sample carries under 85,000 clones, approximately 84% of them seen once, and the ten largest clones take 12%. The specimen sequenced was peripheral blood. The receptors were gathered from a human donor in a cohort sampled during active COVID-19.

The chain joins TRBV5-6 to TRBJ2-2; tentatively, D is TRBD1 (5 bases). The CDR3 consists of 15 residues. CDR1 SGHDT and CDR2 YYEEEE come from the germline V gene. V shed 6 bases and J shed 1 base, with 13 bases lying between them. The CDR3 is CASTHGALNTGELFF. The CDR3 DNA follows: TGTGCCAGCACGCATGGGGCCCTGAACACCGGGGAGCTGTTTTTT.

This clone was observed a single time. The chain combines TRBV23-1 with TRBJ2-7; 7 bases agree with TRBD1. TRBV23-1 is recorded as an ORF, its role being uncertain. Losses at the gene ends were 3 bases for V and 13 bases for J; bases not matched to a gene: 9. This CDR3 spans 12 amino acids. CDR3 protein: CASSHYGQEPYF. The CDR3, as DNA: TGCGCCAGCAGTCATTACGGACAGGAGCCCTACTTC.

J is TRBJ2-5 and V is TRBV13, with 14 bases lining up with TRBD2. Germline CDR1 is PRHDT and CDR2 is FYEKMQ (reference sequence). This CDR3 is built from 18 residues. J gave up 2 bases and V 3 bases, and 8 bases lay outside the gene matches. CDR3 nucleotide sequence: TGTGCCAGCAGCTTTAGAGGACTAGCGGGGGGACCTCAAGAGACCCAGTACTTC. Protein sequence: CASSFRGLAGGPQETQYF.

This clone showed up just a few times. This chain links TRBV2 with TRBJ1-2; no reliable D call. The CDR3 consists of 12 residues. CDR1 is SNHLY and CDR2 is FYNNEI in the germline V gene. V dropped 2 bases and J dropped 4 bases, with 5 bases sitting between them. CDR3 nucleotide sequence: TGTGCCAGCAGTGAATCCTCCTATGGCTACACCTTC. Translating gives CASSESSYGYTF. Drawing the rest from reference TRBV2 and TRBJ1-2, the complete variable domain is EPEVTQTPSHQVTQMGQEVILRCVPISNHLYFYWYRQILGQKVEFLVSFYNNEISEKSEIFDDQFSVERPDGSNFTLKIRSTKLEDSAMYFCASSESSYGYTFGSGTRLTVV.

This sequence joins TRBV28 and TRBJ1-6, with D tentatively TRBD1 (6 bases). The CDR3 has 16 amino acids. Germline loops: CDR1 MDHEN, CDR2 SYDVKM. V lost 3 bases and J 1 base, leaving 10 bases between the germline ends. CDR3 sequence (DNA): TGTGCCAGCAGTTTTACAGGGCTTTCCTATAATTCACCCCTCCACTTT. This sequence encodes CASSFTGLSYNSPLHF.

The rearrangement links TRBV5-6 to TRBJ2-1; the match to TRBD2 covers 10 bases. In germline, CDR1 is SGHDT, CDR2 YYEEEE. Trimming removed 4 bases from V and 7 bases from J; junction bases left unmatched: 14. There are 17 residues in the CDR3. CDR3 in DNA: TGTGCCAGCAGCGCCAATCGTGGTAGCGGGGGGTATAATGAGCAGTTCTTC. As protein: CASSANRGSGGYNEQFF.

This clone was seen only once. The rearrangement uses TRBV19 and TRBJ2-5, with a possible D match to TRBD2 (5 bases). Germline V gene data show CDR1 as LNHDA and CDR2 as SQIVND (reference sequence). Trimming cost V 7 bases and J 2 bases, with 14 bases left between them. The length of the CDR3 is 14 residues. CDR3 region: CASTDGVDQETQYF. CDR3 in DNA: TGTGCCAGTACCGACGGGGTGGATCAAGAGACCCAGTACTTC.

CDR3 DNA sequence: TGCGCCAGCAGCGCGGGACAGTCCTCAGCTAACTATGGCTACACCTTC. It specifies CASSAGQSSANYGYTF. The rearrangement links TRBV5-1 to TRBJ1-2, with 7 bases fitting TRBD1. In germline, CDR1 is SGHRS, CDR2 YFSETQ. V lost 4 bases and J lost 0; bases outside the gene matches: 9. The CDR3 runs 16 residues.

Written as DNA, the CDR3 is TGCGCCAGCAGCCAAGTTCAGGGAACCTACGAGCAGTACTTC. Protein sequence: CASSQVQGTYEQYF. The rearrangement uses TRBV4-1 and TRBJ2-7; perhaps TRBD1 as D (5 bases). The V gene's germline CDR1 is MGHRA and CDR2 YSYEKL. Trimming stripped 1 base from V and 2 bases from J, with 9 bases between. The CDR3 loop spans 14 amino acids.

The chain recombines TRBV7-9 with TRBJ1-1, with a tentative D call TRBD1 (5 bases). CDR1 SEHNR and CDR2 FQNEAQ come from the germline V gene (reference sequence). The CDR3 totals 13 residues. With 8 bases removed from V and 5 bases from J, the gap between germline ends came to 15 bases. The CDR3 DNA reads TGTGCCAGCTTCCAGGGCTCGAGTACTGAAGCTTTCTTT. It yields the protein CASFQGSSTEAFF.

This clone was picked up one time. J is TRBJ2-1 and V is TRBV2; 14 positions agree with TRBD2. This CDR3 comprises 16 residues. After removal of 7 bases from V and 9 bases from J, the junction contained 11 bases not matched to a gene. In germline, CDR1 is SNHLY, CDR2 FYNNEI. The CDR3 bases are TGTGCCAGCATTCCGGGACTAGCGGGGGTTCAGATTGAGCAGTTCTTC. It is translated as CASIPGLAGVQIEQFF.

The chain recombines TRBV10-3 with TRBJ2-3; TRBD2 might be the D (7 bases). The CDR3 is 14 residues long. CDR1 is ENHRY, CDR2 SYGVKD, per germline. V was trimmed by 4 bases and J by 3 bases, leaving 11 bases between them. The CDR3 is CAISGGGRTDTQYF. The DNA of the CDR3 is TGTGCCATCAGTGGGGGGGGGCGGACAGATACGCAGTATTTT.

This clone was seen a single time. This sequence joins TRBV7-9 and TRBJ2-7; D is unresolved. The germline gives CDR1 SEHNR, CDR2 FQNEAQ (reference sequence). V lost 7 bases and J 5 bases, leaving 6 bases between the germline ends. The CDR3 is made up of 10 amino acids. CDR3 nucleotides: TGTGCCAGCAAAGAGGACGAGCAGTACTTC. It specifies CASKEDEQYF.

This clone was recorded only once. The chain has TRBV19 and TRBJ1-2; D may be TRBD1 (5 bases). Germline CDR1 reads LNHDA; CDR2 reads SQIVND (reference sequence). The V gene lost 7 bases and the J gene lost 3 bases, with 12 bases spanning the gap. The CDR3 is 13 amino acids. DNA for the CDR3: TGTGCCAGTAAAAGGGGCGAATACTATGGCTACACCTTC. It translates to CASKRGEYYGYTF.

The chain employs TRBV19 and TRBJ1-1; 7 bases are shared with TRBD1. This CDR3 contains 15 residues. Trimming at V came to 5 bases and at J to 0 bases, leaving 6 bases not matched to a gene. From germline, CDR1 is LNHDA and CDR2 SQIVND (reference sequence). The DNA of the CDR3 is TGTGCCAGTAGTGTGACAGGGAGCATGAACACTGAAGCTTTCTTT. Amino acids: CASSVTGSMNTEAFF. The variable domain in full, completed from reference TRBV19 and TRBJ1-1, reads DGGITQSPKYLFRKEGQNVTLSCEQNLNHDAMYWYRQDPGQGLRLIYYSQIVNDFQKGDIAEGYSVSREKKESFPLTVTSAQKNPTAFYLCASSVTGSMNTEAFFGQGTRLTVV.

CDR3 nucleotide sequence: TGTGCCAGCTCACCATCGGCGGCCTCTGGAAACACCATATATTTT. Its translation is CASSPSAASGNTIYF. The V and J genes are TRBV18 and TRBJ1-3; D is unclear. The CDR3 totals 15 residues. CDR1 is KGHSH and CDR2 is LQKENI in the germline V gene. V lost 2 bases to trimming and J lost 0 bases, with 8 bases between them.

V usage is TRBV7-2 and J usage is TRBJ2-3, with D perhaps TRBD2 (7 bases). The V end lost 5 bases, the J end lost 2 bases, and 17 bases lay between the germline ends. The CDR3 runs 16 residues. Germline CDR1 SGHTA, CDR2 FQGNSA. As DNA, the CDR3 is TGTGCCAGCAGCCACCCCCGGGGGGCATTCACAGATACGCAGTATTTT. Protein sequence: CASSHPRGAFTDTQYF.

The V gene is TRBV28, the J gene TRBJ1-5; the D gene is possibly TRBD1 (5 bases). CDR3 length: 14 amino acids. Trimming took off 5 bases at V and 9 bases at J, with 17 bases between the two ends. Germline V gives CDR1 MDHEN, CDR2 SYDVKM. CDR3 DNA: TGTGCCAGCAGTCCGGGGGGGTCTCGAAGGCCCCAGCATTTT. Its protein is CASSPGGSRRPQHF.

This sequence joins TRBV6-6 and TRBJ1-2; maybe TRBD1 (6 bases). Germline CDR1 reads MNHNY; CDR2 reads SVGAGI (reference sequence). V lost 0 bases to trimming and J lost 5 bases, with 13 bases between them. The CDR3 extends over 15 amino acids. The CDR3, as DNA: TGTGCCAGCAGTTACTCGAGGGGGTCCGATTATGGCTACACCTTC. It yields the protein CASSYSRGSDYGYTF.

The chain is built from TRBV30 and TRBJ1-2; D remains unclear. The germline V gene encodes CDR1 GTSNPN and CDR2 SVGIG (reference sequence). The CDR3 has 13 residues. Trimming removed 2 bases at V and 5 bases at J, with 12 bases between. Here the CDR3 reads CAWSPPGGYGYTF. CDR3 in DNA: TGTGCCTGGAGTCCCCCGGGAGGGTATGGCTACACCTTC.

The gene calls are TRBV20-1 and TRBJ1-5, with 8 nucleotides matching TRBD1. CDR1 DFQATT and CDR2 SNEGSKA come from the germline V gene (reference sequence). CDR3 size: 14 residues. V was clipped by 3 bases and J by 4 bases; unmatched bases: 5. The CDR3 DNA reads TGCAGTGCTAGTTTCGGACAGGGTAATCAGCCCCAGCATTTT. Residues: CSASFGQGNQPQHF.

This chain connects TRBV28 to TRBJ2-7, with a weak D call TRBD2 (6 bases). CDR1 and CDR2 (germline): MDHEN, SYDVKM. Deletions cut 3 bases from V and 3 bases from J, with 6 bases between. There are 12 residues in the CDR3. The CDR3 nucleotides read TGTGCCAGCAGTTTGGGGGGCTACGAGCAGTACTTC. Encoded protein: CASSLGGYEQYF.

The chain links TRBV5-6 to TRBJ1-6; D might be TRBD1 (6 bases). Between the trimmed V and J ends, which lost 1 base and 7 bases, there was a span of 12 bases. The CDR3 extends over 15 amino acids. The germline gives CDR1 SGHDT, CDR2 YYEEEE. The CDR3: CASSLNPGVNSPLHF. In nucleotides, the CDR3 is TGTGCCAGCAGCTTGAATCCAGGGGTAAATTCACCCCTCCACTTT.

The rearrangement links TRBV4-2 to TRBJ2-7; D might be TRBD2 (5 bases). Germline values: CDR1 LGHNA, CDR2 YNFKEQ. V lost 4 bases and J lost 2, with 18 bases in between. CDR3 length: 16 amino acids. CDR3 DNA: TGTGCCAGCAGCCGAGATATCGGACTCCTAGCCTACGAGCAGTACTTC. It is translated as CASSRDIGLLAYEQYF.

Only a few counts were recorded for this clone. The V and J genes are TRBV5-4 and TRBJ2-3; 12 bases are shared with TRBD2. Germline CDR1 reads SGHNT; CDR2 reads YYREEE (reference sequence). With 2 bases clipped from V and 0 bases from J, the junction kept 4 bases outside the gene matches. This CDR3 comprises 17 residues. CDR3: CASSFRTSGASTDTQYF. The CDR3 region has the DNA TGTGCCAGCAGCTTCAGGACTAGCGGGGCTAGCACAGATACGCAGTATTTT.

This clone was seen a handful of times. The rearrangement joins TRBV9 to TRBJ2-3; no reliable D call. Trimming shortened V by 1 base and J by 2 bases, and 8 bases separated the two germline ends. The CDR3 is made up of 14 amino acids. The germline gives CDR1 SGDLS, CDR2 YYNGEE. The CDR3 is CASSVLGNTDTQYF. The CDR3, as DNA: TGTGCCAGCAGCGTACTAGGCAACACAGATACGCAGTATTTT.

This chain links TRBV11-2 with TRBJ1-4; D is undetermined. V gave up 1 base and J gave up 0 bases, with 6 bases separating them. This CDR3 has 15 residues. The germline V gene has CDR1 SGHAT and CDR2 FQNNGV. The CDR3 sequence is CASSLAGATNEKLFF. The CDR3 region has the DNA TGTGCCAGCAGCTTAGCCGGAGCAACTAATGAAAAACTGTTTTTT.